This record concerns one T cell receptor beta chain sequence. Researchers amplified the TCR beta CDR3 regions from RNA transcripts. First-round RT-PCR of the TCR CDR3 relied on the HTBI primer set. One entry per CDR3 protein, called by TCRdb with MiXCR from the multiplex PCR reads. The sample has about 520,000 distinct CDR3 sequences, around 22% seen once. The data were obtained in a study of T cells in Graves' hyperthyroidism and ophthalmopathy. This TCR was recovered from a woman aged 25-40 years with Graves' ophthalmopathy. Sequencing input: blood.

The CDR3 nucleotides read TGTGCCAGCAGTGTTTTCGGGCGGGGAGCTTTCTTT. Translating gives CASSVFGRGAFF. The V gene is TRBV6-1, the J gene TRBJ1-1; D gene unclear. CDR1 is MNHNS, CDR2 SASEGT, per germline. There are 12 residues in the CDR3. V shed 4 bases and J shed 10 bases, with 13 bases lying between them.